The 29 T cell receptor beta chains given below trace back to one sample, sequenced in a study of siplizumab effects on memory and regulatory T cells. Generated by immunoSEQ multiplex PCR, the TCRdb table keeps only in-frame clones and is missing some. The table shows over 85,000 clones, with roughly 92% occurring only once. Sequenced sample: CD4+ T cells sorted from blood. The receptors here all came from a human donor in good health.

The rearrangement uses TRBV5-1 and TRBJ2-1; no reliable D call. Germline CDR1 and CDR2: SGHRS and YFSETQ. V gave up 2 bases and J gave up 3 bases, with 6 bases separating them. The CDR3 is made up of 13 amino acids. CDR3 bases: TGCGCCAGCAGCTTCACAAACTACAATGAGCAGTTCTTC. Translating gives CASSFTNYNEQFF.

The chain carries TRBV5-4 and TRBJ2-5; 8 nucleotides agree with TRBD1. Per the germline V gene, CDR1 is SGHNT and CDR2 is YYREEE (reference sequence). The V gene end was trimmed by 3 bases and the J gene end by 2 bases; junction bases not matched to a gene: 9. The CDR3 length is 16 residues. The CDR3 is CASSSVRDRRQETQYF. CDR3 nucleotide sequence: TGTGCCAGCAGCTCTGTCCGGGACAGGCGACAAGAGACCCAGTACTTC.

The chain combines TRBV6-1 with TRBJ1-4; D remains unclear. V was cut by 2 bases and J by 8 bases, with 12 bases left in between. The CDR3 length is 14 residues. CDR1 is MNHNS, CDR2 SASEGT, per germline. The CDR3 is CASSERRDGEKLFF. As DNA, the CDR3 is TGTGCCAGCAGTGAAAGAAGGGATGGGGAAAAACTGTTTTTT.

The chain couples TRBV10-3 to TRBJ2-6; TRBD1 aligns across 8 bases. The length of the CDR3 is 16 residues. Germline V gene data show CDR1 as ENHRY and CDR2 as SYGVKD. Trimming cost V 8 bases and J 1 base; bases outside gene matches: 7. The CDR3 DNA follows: TGTGCCATCGGCCAGGACAGGGCATCTGGGGCCAACGTCCTGACTTTC. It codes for CAIGQDRASGANVLTF.

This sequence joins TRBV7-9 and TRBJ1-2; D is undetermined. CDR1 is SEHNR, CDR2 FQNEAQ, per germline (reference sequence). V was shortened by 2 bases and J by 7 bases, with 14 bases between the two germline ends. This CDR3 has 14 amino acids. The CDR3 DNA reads TGTGCCAGCAGCTTACAAGGCCGCGGTAGTGGCTACACCTTC. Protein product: CASSLQGRGSGYTF.

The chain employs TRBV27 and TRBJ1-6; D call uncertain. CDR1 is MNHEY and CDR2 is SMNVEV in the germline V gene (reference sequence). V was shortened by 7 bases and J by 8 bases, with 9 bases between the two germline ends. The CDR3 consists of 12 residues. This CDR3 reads CASTGQDSPLHF. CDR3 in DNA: TGTGCCAGCACCGGCCAGGATTCACCCCTCCACTTT.

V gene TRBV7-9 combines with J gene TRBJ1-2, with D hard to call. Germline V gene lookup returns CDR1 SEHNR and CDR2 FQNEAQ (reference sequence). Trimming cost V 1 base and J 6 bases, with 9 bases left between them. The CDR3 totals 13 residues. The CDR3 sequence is CASSLVSSDGYTF. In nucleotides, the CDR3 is TGTGCCAGCAGCTTAGTGTCTTCGGATGGCTACACCTTC.

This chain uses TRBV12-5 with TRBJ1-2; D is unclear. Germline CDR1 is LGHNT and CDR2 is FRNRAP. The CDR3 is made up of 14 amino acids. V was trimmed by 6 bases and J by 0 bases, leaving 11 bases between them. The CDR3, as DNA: TGTGCTAGTGGAGCTCAATTAGCTAACTATGGCTACACCTTC. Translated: CASGAQLANYGYTF.

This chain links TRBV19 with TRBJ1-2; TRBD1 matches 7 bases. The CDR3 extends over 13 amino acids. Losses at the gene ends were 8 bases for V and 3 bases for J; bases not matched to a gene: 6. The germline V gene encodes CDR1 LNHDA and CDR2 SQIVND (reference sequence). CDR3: CASQAGGYYGYTF. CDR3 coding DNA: TGTGCCAGTCAAGCAGGGGGATACTATGGCTACACCTTC.

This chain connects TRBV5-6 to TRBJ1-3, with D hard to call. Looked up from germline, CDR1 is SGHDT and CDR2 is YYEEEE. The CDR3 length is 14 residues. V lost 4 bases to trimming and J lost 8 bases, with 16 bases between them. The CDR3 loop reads CASSLRPASDTIYF. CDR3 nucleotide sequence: TGTGCCAGCAGCCTAAGACCTGCCTCGGACACCATATATTTT.

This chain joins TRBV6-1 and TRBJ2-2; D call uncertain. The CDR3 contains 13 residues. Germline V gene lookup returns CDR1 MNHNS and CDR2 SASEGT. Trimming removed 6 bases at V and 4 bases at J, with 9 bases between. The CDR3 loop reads CASSFTVTGELFF. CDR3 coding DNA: TGTGCCAGCAGCTTTACAGTCACCGGGGAGCTGTTTTTT.

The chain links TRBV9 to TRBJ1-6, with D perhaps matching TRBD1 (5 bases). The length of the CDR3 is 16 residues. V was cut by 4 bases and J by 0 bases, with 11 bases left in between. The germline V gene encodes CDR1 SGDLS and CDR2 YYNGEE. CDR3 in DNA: TGTGCCAGCAGCCCGGACAAAAGCTCCTATAATTCACCCCTCCACTTT. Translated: CASSPDKSSYNSPLHF. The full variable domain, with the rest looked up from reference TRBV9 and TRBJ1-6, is DSGVTQTPKHLITATGQRVTLRCSPRSGDLSVYWYQQSLDQGLQFLIQYYNGEERAKGNILERFSAQQFPDLHSELNLSSLELGDSALYFCASSPDKSSYNSPLHFGNGTRLTVT.

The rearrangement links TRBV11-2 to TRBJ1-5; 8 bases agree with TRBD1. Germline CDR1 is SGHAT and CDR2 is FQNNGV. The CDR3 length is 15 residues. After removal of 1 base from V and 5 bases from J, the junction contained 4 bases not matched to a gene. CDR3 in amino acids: CASSLGTTGDQPQHF. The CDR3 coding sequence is TGTGCCAGCAGCTTAGGTACGACAGGGGATCAGCCCCAGCATTTT.

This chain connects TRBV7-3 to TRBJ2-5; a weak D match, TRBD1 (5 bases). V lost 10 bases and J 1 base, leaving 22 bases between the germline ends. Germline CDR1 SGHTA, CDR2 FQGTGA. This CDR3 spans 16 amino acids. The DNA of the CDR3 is TGTGCCACCCATTGGGGCCTCAGCCCCACCCAAGAGACCCAGTACTTC. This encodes CATHWGLSPTQETQYF.

The CDR3 bases are TGTGCCAGCAGCCCTTCAGGAGGCGGGGAGCTGTTTTTT. It encodes CASSPSGGGELFF. The V call is TRBV6-6, the J call TRBJ2-2; D may be TRBD2 (5 bases). Trimming removed 6 bases from V and 7 bases from J, with 12 bases in between. Germline V gene sequence: CDR1 MNHNY, CDR2 SVGAGI (reference sequence). This CDR3 region has 13 residues.

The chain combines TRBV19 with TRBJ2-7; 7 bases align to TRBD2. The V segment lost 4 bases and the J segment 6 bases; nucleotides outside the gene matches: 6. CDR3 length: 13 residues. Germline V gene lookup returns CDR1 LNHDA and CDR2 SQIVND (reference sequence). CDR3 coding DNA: TGTGCCAGTAGTAGGGAGGGATTCGGCGAGCAGTACTTC. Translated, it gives CASSREGFGEQYF. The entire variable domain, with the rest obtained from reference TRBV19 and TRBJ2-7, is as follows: DGGITQSPKYLFRKEGQNVTLSCEQNLNHDAMYWYRQDPGQGLRLIYYSQIVNDFQKGDIAEGYSVSREKKESFPLTVTSAQKNPTAFYLCASSREGFGEQYFGPGTRLTVT.

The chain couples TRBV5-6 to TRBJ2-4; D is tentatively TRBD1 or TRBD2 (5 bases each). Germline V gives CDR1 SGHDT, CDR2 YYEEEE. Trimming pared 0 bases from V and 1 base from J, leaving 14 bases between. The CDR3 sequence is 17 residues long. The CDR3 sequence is CASSLVVGDLAKNIQYF. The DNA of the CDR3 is TGTGCCAGCAGCTTGGTGGTAGGGGACCTGGCCAAAAACATTCAGTACTTC.

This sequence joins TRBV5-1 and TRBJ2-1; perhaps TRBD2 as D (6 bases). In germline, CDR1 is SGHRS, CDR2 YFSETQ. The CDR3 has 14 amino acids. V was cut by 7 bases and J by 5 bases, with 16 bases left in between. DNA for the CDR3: TGCGCCAGCGTCCGGGACTCGACACACAATGAGCAGTTCTTC. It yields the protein CASVRDSTHNEQFF.

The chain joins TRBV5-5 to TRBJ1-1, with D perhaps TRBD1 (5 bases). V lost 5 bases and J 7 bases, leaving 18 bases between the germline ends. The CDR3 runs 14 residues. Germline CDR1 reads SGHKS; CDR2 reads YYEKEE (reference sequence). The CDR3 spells CASSLGTARVEAFF. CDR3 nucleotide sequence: TGTGCCAGCAGTCTTGGGACGGCGAGGGTTGAAGCTTTCTTT.

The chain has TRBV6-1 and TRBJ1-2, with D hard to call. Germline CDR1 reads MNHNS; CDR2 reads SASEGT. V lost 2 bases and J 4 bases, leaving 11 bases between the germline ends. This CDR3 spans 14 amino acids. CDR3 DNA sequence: TGTGCCAGCAGTGAAAGTCAGGCGGTCTATGGCTACACCTTC. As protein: CASSESQAVYGYTF.

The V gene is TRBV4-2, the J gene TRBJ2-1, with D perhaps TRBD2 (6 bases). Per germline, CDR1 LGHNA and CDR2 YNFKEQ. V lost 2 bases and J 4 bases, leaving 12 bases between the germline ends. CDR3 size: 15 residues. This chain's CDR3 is CASSQSLAEYNEQFF. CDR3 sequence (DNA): TGTGCCAGCAGCCAATCACTAGCAGAGTACAATGAGCAGTTCTTC.

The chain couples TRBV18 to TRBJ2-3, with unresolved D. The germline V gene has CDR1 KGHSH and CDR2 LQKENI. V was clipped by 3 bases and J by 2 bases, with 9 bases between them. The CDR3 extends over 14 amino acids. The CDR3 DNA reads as TGTGCCAGCTCACCTCGACTTAACACAGATACGCAGTATTTT. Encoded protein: CASSPRLNTDTQYF.

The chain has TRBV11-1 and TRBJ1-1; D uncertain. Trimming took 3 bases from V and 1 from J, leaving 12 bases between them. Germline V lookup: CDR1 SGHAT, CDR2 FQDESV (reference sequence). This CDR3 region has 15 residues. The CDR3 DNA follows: TGTGCCAGCAGCTTCGGTGGACGGCAGAACACTGAAGCTTTCTTT. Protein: CASSFGGRQNTEAFF.

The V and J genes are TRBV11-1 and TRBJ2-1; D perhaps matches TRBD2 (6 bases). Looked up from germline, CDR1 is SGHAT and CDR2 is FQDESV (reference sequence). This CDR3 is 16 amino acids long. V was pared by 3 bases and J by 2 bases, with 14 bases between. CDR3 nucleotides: TGTGCCAGCAGCTTTTCAGGCGGGGATGCCTACAATGAGCAGTTCTTC. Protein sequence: CASSFSGGDAYNEQFF. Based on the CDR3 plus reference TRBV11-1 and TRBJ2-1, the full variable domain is EAEVAQSPRYKITEKSQAVAFWCDPISGHATLYWYRQILGQGPELLVQFQDESVVDDSQLPKDRFSAERLKGVDSTLKIQPAELGDSAMYLCASSFSGGDAYNEQFFGPGTRLTVL.

CDR3: CASSLANGHHSYNEQFF. The CDR3 region has the DNA TGTGCCAGCAGCTTGGCCAACGGGCATCACTCCTACAATGAGCAGTTCTTC. This chain connects TRBV5-8 to TRBJ2-1; no clear D gene. The CDR3 is 17 residues long. Deletions cut 0 bases from V and 0 bases from J, with 13 bases between. Looked up from germline, CDR1 is SGHTS and CDR2 is YDEGEE.

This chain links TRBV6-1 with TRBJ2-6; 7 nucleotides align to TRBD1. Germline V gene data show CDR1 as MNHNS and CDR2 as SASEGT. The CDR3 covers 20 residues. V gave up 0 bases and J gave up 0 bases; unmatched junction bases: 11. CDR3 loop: CASSEAKLQGSLSGANVLTF. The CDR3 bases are TGTGCCAGCAGTGAAGCTAAGTTACAGGGGAGTCTCTCTGGGGCCAACGTCCTGACTTTC.

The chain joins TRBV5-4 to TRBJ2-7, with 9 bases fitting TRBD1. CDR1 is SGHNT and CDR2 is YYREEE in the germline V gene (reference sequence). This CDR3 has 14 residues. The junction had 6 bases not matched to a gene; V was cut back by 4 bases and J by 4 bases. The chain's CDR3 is CASSKRQGVYEQYF. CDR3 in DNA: TGTGCCAGCAGCAAAAGACAGGGGGTATACGAGCAGTACTTC.

For the CDR3, the DNA is TGTGCCAGCAGCTTTCGTCAGGGCGGCTACACCTTC. Translation: CASSFRQGGYTF. The V and J genes are TRBV11-2 and TRBJ1-2; maybe TRBD1 (5 bases). The V gene lost 3 bases and the J gene lost 8 bases, with 10 bases spanning the gap. The V gene's germline CDR1 is SGHAT and CDR2 FQNNGV. The CDR3 totals 12 residues. The full variable domain, rest sourced from reference TRBV11-2 and TRBJ1-2, is EAGVAQSPRYKIIEKRQSVAFWCNPISGHATLYWYQQILGQGPKLLIQFQNNGVVDDSQLPKDRFSAERLKGVDSTLKIQPAKLEDSAVYLCASSFRQGGYTFGSGTRLTVV.

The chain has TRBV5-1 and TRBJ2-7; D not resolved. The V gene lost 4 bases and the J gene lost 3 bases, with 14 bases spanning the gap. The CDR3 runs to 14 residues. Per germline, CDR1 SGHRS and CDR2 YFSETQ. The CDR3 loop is CASSHPGTNYEQYF. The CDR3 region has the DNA TGCGCCAGCAGCCACCCCGGCACTAACTACGAGCAGTACTTC.